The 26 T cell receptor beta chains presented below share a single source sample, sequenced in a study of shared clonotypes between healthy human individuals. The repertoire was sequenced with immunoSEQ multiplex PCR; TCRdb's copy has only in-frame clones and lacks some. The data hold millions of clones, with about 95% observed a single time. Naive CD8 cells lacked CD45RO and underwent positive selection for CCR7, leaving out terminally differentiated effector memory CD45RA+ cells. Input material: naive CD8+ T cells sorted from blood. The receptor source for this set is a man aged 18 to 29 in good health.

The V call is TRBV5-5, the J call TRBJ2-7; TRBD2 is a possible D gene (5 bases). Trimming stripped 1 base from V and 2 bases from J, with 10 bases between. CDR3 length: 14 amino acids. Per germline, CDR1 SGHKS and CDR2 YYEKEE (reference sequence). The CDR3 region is CASSLMLAAYEQYF. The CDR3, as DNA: TGTGCCAGCAGCTTGATGCTAGCAGCCTACGAGCAGTACTTC.

The CDR3 sequence is CSVGGRGGAKNNEQFF. The CDR3 DNA reads as TGCAGCGTTGGAGGCCGCGGGGGGGCCAAAAACAATGAGCAGTTCTTC. The chain joins TRBV29-1 to TRBJ2-1; 9 bases match TRBD2. Germline CDR1 and CDR2: SQVTM and ANQGSEA. The CDR3 covers 16 residues. V gave up 4 bases and J gave up 5 bases; unmatched junction bases: 12.

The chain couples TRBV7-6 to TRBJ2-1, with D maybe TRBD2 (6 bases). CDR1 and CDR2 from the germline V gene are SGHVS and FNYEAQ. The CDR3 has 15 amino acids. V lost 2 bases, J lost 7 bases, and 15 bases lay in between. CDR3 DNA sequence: TGTGCCAGCAGCTTATCAAACTCACGGGGGAATGAGCAGTTCTTC. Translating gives CASSLSNSRGNEQFF. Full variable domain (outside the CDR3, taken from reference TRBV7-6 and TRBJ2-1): GAGVSQSPRYKVTKRGQDVALRCDPISGHVSLYWYRQALGQGPEFLTYFNYEAQQDKSGLPNDRFSAERPEGSISTLTIQRTEQRDSAMYRCASSLSNSRGNEQFFGPGTRLTVL.

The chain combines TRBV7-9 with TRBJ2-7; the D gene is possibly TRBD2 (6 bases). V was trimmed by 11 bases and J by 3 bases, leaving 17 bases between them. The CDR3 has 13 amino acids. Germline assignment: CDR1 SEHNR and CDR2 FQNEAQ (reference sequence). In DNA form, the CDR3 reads TGTGCCTTTGAAGGCGGGACGGACTACGAGCAGTACTTC. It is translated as CAFEGGTDYEQYF. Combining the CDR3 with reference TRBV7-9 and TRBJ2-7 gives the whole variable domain DTGVSQNPRHKITKRGQNVTFRCDPISEHNRLYWYRQTLGQGPEFLTYFQNEAQLEKSRLLSDRFSAERPKGSFSTLEIQRTEQGDSAMYLCAFEGGTDYEQYFGPGTRLTVT.

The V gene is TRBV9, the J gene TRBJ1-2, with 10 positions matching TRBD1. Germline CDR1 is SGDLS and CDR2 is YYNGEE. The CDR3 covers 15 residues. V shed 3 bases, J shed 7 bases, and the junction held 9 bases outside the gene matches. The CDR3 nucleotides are TGTGCCAGCAGCGGGGCCGGGACAGGGGCCTTTGGCTACACCTTC. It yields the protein CASSGAGTGAFGYTF.

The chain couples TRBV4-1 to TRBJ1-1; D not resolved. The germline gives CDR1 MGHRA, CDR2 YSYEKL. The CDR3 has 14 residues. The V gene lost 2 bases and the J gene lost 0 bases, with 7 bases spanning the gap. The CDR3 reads CASSQIGLNTEAFF. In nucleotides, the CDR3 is TGCGCCAGCAGCCAAATTGGATTGAACACTGAAGCTTTCTTT.

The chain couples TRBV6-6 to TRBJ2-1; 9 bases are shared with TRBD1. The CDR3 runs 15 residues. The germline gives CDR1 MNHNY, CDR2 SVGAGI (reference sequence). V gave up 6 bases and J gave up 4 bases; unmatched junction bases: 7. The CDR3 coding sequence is TGTGCCAGCAGCCTGGGACAGGGATGGTACAATGAGCAGTTCTTC. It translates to CASSLGQGWYNEQFF.

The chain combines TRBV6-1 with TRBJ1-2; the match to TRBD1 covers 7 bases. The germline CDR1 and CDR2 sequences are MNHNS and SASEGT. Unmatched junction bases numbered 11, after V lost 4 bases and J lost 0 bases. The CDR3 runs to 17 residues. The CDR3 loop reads CASSALTGDGANYGYTF. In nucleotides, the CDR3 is TGTGCCAGCAGTGCACTAACAGGGGATGGGGCTAACTATGGCTACACCTTC.

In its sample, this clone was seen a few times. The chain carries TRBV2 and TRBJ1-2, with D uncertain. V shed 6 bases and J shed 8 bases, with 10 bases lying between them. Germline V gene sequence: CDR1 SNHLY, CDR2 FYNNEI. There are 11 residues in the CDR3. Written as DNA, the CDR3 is TGTGCCAGCAGACCCGGGGAGGGCTACACCTTC. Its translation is CASRPGEGYTF. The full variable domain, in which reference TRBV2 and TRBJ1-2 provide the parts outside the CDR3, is EPEVTQTPSHQVTQMGQEVILRCVPISNHLYFYWYRQILGQKVEFLVSFYNNEISEKSEIFDDQFSVERPDGSNFTLKIRSTKLEDSAMYFCASRPGEGYTFGSGTRLTVV.

The CDR3 region is CASSPWANVLTF. The CDR3 DNA follows: TGTGCCAGCAGCCCTTGGGCCAACGTCCTGACTTTC. The rearrangement uses TRBV7-2 and TRBJ2-6, with D unclear. Germline CDR1 reads SGHTA; CDR2 reads FQGNSA. The CDR3 is made up of 12 amino acids. V lost 5 bases, J lost 5 bases, and 4 bases lay in between. Using reference TRBV7-2 and TRBJ2-6 for the parts outside the CDR3, the full variable domain is GAGVSQSPSNKVTEKGKDVELRCDPISGHTALYWYRQSLGQGLEFLIYFQGNSAPDKSGLPSDRFSAERTGGSVSTLTIQRTQQEDSAVYLCASSPWANVLTFGAGSRLTVL.

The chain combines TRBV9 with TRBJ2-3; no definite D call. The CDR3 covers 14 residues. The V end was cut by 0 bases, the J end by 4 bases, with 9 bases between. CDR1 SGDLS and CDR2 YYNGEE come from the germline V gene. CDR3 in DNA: TGTGCCAGCAGCGTAGTATTGTCGGCAGATACGCAGTATTTT. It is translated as CASSVVLSADTQYF.

The CDR3 DNA reads TGTGCCAGCAGCTTACCGTACTCGGGGTTAGATTATGGCTACACCTTC. Translation: CASSLPYSGLDYGYTF. This chain uses TRBV28 with TRBJ1-2; no definite D call. Germline lookup yields CDR1 MDHEN and CDR2 SYDVKM. CDR3 length equals 16 residues. The V and J ends lost 6 bases and 5 bases respectively, with 22 bases between them.

The CDR3 protein is CASSSLGGIQGNTIYF. CDR3 DNA sequence: TGTGCCAGCAGCTCCCTTGGGGGAATTCAAGGAAACACCATATATTTT. The rearrangement joins TRBV9 to TRBJ1-3; a possible D gene is TRBD1 (5 bases). Trimming took off 4 bases at V and 4 bases at J, with 18 bases between the two ends. Germline V gene sequence: CDR1 SGDLS, CDR2 YYNGEE. The CDR3 is made up of 16 amino acids.

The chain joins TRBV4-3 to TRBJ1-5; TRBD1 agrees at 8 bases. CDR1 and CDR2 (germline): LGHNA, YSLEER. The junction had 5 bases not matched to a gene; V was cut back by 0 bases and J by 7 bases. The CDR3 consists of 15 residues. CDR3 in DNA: TGCGCCAGCAGCCAAGATCGAACAGGGGGACAGCCCCAGCATTTT. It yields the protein CASSQDRTGGQPQHF.

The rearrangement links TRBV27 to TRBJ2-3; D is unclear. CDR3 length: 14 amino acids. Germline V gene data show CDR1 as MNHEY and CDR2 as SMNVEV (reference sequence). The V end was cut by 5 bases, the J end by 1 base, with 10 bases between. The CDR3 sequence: CASSQVWGTDTQYF. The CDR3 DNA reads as TGTGCCAGCAGTCAGGTTTGGGGCACAGATACGCAGTATTTT.

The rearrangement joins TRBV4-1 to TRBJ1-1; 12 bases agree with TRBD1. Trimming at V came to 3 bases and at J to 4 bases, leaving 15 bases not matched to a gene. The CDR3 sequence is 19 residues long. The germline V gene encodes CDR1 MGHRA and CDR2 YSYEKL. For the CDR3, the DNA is TGCGCCAGCAGCCAGACCCTGGGACAGGGGGCATCATTGGGCACTGAAGCTTTCTTT. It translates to CASSQTLGQGASLGTEAFF.

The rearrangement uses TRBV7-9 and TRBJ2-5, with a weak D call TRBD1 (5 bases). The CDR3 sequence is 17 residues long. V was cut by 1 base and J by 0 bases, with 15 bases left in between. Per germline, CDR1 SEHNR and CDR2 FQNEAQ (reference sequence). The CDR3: CASSLVPLDSYQETQYF. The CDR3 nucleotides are TGTGCCAGCAGCTTAGTACCCCTAGACAGTTACCAAGAGACCCAGTACTTC. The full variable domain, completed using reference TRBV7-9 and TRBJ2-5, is DTGVSQNPRHKITKRGQNVTFRCDPISEHNRLYWYRQTLGQGPEFLTYFQNEAQLEKSRLLSDRFSAERPKGSFSTLEIQRTEQGDSAMYLCASSLVPLDSYQETQYFGPGTRLLVL.

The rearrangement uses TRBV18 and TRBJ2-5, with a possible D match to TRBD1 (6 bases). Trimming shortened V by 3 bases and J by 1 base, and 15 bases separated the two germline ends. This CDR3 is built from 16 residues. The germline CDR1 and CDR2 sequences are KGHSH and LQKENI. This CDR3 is CASSPAQGPRQETQYF. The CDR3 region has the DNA TGTGCCAGCTCACCCGCACAGGGACCGCGCCAAGAGACCCAGTACTTC. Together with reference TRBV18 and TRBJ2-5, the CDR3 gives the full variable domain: NAGVMQNPRHLVRRRGQEARLRCSPMKGHSHVYWYRQLPEEGLKFMVYLQKENIIDESGMPKERFSAEFPKEGPSILRIQQVVRGDSAAYFCASSPAQGPRQETQYFGPGTRLLVL.

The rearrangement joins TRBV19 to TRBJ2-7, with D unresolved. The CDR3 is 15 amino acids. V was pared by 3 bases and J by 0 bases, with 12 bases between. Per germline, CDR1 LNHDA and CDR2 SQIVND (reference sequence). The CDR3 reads CASSIDQVLSYEQYF. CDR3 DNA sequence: TGTGCCAGTAGTATCGATCAGGTACTCTCCTACGAGCAGTACTTC. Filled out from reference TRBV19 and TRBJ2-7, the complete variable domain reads DGGITQSPKYLFRKEGQNVTLSCEQNLNHDAMYWYRQDPGQGLRLIYYSQIVNDFQKGDIAEGYSVSREKKESFPLTVTSAQKNPTAFYLCASSIDQVLSYEQYFGPGTRLTVT.

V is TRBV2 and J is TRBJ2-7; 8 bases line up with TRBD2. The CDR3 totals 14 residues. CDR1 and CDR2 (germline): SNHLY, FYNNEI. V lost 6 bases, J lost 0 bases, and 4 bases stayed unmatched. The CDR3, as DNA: TGTGCCAGCAGCCCGGGACTAGACTCCTACGAGCAGTACTTC. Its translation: CASSPGLDSYEQYF.

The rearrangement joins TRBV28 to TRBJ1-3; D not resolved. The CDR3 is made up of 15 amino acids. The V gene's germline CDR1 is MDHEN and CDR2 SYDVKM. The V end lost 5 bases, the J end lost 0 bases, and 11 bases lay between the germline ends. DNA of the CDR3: TGTGCCAGCAGTCTTCAGGCCCTCTCTGGAAACACCATATATTTT. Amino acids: CASSLQALSGNTIYF.

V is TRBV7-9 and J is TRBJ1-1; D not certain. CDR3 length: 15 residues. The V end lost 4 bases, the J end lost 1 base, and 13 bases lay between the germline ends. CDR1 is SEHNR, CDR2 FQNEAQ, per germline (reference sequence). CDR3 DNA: TGTGCCAGCAGCTCCGACTGGGCAGGGAACACTGAAGCTTTCTTT. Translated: CASSSDWAGNTEAFF.

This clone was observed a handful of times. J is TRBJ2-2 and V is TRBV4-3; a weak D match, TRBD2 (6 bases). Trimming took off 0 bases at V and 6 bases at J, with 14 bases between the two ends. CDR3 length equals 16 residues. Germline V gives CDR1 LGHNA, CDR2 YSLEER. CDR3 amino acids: CASSQEPLALAGELFF. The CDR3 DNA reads TGCGCCAGCAGCCAAGAACCACTAGCTCTGGCCGGGGAGCTGTTTTTT.

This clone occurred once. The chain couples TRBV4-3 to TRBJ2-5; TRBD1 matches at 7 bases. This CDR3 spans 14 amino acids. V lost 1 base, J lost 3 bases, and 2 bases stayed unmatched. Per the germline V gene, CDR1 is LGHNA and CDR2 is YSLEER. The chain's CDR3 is CASSQADREETQYF. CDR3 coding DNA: TGCGCCAGCAGCCAAGCAGACAGGGAAGAGACCCAGTACTTC.

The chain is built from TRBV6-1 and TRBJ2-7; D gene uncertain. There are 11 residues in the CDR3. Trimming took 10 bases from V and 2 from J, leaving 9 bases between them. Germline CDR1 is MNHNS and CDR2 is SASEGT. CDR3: CATTQAYEQYF. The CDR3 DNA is TGTGCCACGACGCAGGCCTACGAGCAGTACTTC.

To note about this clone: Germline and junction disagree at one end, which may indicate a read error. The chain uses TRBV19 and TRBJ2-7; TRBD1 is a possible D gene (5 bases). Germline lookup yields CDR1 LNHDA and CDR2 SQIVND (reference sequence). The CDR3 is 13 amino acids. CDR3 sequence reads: CASSVDSPYEQYF. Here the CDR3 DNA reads TGTGCCAGTAGTGTAGACAGCCCCTACGAGCAGTACTTC.